This TCR beta chain stems from a study of CXCR3-negative and CXCR3-positive naive CD8 T cells. UMI-labeled TRB cDNA libraries were prepared by 5' RACE. Each CDR3 protein gets one entry in TCRdb, which reprocessed the 5' RACE reads and gives no DNA. The sample's table shows 100,000 to 150,000 distinct CDR3 sequences. Germline-derived CDR1 and CDR2 are DFQATT and SNEGSKA (reference sequence). CDR3 length equals 12 residues. What was sequenced was naive CXCR3- CD8+ T cells from blood. This sample's subset: CD45RO-CCR7+CD27+CD95- naive CD8+ T cells lacking CXCR3 (TNR3-). This chain connects TRBV20-1 to TRBJ2-1; TCRdb selects TRBD1, and the lack of DNA leaves this call unchecked. The TCR originated in a human donor in good health. Some clones in this sample may be carry-over from other donors' samples. The CDR3 region is CSARDRGYEQFF.